The next 24 T cell receptor beta chains were all read from a single sample in a study of blood T cell repertoires in COVID-19. TCRdb's copy holds only in-frame clones and misses some; the assay was immunoSEQ multiplex PCR. The data show over 75,000 clones, with 70% to 85% seen just once and 10% held by the top ten. Input material: peripheral blood. These receptors were collected from a man in his 70s with acute or convalescent COVID-19.

The chain has TRBV24-1 and TRBJ2-1, with TRBD1 identical over 9 bases. Germline trimming cut 5 bases from V and 8 bases from J; bases unmatched to any gene: 9. The CDR3 contains 15 residues. Germline lookup yields CDR1 KGHDR and CDR2 SFDVKD. CDR3 region: CATSARTGASDEQFF. Written as DNA, the CDR3 is TGTGCCACCAGTGCTAGGACAGGGGCCAGCGATGAGCAGTTCTTC.

The V gene is TRBV20-1, the J gene TRBJ2-3; 12 nucleotides agree with TRBD2. J lost 4 bases, V lost 3 bases, and 2 bases had no gene match. CDR3 length equals 14 residues. CDR1 is DFQATT, CDR2 SNEGSKA, per germline (reference sequence). CDR3 coding DNA: TGCAGTGCTAGTAGGACTAGCGGGGCAGATACGCAGTATTTT. Protein sequence: CSASRTSGADTQYF.

The chain combines TRBV28 with TRBJ1-2; 7 positions match TRBD1. Germline V gene data show CDR1 as MDHEN and CDR2 as SYDVKM. The CDR3 is 14 amino acids. Germline trimming cut 5 bases from V and 3 bases from J; bases unmatched to any gene: 6. This CDR3 reads CASSGGQDYYGYTF. The CDR3 DNA reads as TGTGCCAGCAGTGGAGGACAGGACTACTATGGCTACACCTTC.

The rearrangement links TRBV6-5 to TRBJ1-3; D possibly corresponds to TRBD1 (5 bases). Looked up from germline, CDR1 is MNHEY and CDR2 is SVGAGI. V was pared by 9 bases and J by 3 bases, with 9 bases between. The CDR3 length is 12 residues. As DNA, the CDR3 is TGTGCCAGTACAGGATATGGAAACACCATATATTTT. This encodes CASTGYGNTIYF.

The chain uses TRBV5-1 and TRBJ1-5, with 10 bases that match TRBD1. Germline values: CDR1 SGHRS, CDR2 YFSETQ. The trim removed 0 bases at V and 3 bases at J, leaving 9 bases unmatched. This CDR3 has 18 amino acids. The CDR3 sequence is CASSLGGQGRPFNQPQHF. In DNA, the CDR3 is TGCGCCAGCAGCTTGGGGGGACAGGGGCGACCTTTCAATCAGCCCCAGCATTTT.

The genes are TRBV15 and TRBJ1-1; a possible D gene is TRBD1 (6 bases). The CDR3 sequence is 14 residues long. Germline CDR1 LNHNV, CDR2 YYDKDF (reference sequence). V dropped 8 bases and J dropped 1 base, with 14 bases sitting between them. The CDR3, as DNA: TGTGCCACCCTGGGGGGGGCTACGAACACTGAAGCTTTCTTT. Residues: CATLGGATNTEAFF.

This clone was recorded a few times. The V call is TRBV30, the J call TRBJ1-2; TRBD1 agrees at 9 bases. Germline-derived CDR1 and CDR2 are GTSNPN and SVGIG (reference sequence). The CDR3 contains 13 residues. The V segment lost 4 bases and the J segment 5 bases; nucleotides outside the gene matches: 5. The CDR3 sequence: CAWTLGTGYGYTF. In DNA form, the CDR3 reads TGTGCCTGGACCCTCGGGACAGGGTATGGCTACACCTTC.

The chain couples TRBV14 to TRBJ2-1; D is possibly TRBD1 (5 bases). Per germline, CDR1 SGHDN and CDR2 FVKESK. The V end lost 3 bases, the J end lost 5 bases, and 11 bases lay between the germline ends. The CDR3 covers 14 residues. For the CDR3, the DNA is TGTGCCAGCAGCCATGCAGGGTCCCACAATGAGCAGTTCTTC. It yields the protein CASSHAGSHNEQFF.

The chain joins TRBV11-2 to TRBJ1-1, with D maybe TRBD1 (5 bases). Per germline, CDR1 SGHAT and CDR2 FQNNGV. The CDR3 totals 14 residues. Deletions cut 1 base from V and 4 bases from J, with 10 bases between. CDR3 sequence reads: CASSLGQSLTEAFF. The CDR3 bases are TGTGCCAGCAGCTTAGGACAGTCCCTCACTGAAGCTTTCTTT.

This chain joins TRBV30 and TRBJ2-1, with 8 bases aligning to TRBD2. The CDR3 sequence is 14 residues long. CDR1 is GTSNPN, CDR2 SVGIG, per germline (reference sequence). V shed 3 bases and J 7 bases; nucleotides not matched to a gene: 8. CDR3 nucleotide sequence: TGTGCCTGGAGCCCCAACGGGAGGGGGAATGAGCAGTTCTTC. Translating gives CAWSPNGRGNEQFF.

CDR3 region: CASSSRDMSPNSPLHF. As DNA, the CDR3 is TGTGCCAGCAGCTCCCGGGACATGTCGCCGAATTCACCCCTCCACTTT. The chain links TRBV7-2 to TRBJ1-6; D may be TRBD1 (6 bases). Germline CDR1 is SGHTA and CDR2 is FQGNSA. The CDR3 is 16 residues long. Between the trimmed V and J ends, which lost 4 bases and 7 bases, there was a span of 17 bases.

V gene TRBV5-4 combines with J gene TRBJ2-1, with TRBD2 identical over 9 bases. The CDR3 has 15 amino acids. Germline V gives CDR1 SGHNT, CDR2 YYREEE (reference sequence). After removal of 3 bases from V and 5 bases from J, the junction contained 6 bases not matched to a gene. CDR3 nucleotide sequence: TGTGCCAGCAGCTCCGGGACTAGCAGAAACAATGAGCAGTTCTTC. This sequence encodes CASSSGTSRNNEQFF.

J is TRBJ2-7 and V is TRBV9, with TRBD1 matching 9 bases. Trimming at V came to 1 base and at J to 5 bases, leaving 7 bases not matched to a gene. Looked up from germline, CDR1 is SGDLS and CDR2 is YYNGEE. The CDR3 spans 15 residues. CDR3 residues: CASSVTGGGYDEQYF. The CDR3 DNA reads TGTGCCAGCAGCGTAACAGGGGGCGGCTATGACGAGCAGTACTTC.

This clone showed up just a few times. This rearrangement joins TRBV27 to TRBJ1-2, with D perhaps TRBD1 (5 bases). The germline V and J ends were trimmed by 3 bases and 7 bases, with 12 bases remaining between them. The CDR3 totals 13 residues. CDR1 is MNHEY, CDR2 SMNVEV, per germline (reference sequence). The CDR3 DNA reads TGTGCCAGCAGTTTTCAGGGAGGAGGTGGCTACACCTTC. It encodes CASSFQGGGGYTF.

This clone was seen once. This chain joins TRBV9 and TRBJ2-2, with unresolved D. Germline V gene sequence: CDR1 SGDLS, CDR2 YYNGEE. Trimming cost V 1 base and J 0 bases, with 10 bases left between them. The CDR3 is 16 amino acids. For the CDR3, the DNA is TGTGCCAGCAGCGTATCAGGAATACCGAACACCGGGGAGCTGTTTTTT. It specifies CASSVSGIPNTGELFF.

This clone was found a few times. V gene TRBV27 combines with J gene TRBJ1-2; D is ambiguous. Trimming pared 4 bases from V and 5 bases from J, leaving 17 bases between. This CDR3 is 15 amino acids long. The germline V gene encodes CDR1 MNHEY and CDR2 SMNVEV (reference sequence). CDR3 sequence reads: CASSSRITTTYGYTF. CDR3 nucleotides: TGTGCCAGCAGTTCCCGCATCACCACGACTTATGGCTACACCTTC.

The genes are TRBV12-3 or TRBV12-4 and TRBJ1-2; the D gene is possibly TRBD1 (6 bases). This CDR3 has 12 amino acids. The V gene lost 6 bases and the J gene lost 5 bases, with 10 bases spanning the gap. The CDR3 region has the DNA TGTGCCAGCAGGCTAACAGGGTATGGCTACACCTTC. It translates to CASRLTGYGYTF.

The chain recombines TRBV5-5 with TRBJ1-4; TRBD1 matches 10 bases. Per the germline V gene, CDR1 is SGHKS and CDR2 is YYEKEE (reference sequence). This CDR3 has 14 amino acids. The V and J ends lost 4 bases and 12 bases, in that order; junction bases with no gene match: 9. The CDR3 reads CASSPGTGDLELFF. In nucleotides, the CDR3 is TGTGCCAGCAGCCCCGGGACAGGGGATCTAGAACTGTTTTTT.

As DNA, the CDR3 is TGTGCCATCAGTCTGACTAGCCCAGATACGCAGTATTTT. It is translated as CAISLTSPDTQYF. The rearrangement joins TRBV10-3 to TRBJ2-3; the match to TRBD2 covers 7 bases. CDR3 size: 13 residues. Germline V CDR1 and CDR2: ENHRY, SYGVKD. With V trimmed by 5 bases and J by 4 bases, 3 bases remained unmatched.

The chain employs TRBV9 and TRBJ2-3; a possible D gene is TRBD2 (5 bases). The germline V gene encodes CDR1 SGDLS and CDR2 YYNGEE. Trimming left V 2 bases short and J 1 base short, with 11 bases between. The CDR3 spans 15 residues. CDR3 protein: CASSVMNGGTDTQYF. The CDR3 DNA is TGTGCCAGCAGCGTCATGAACGGGGGCACAGATACGCAGTATTTT.

The chain has TRBV9 and TRBJ1-1; D is undetermined. Trimming pared 0 bases from V and 1 base from J, leaving 10 bases between. Germline loops: CDR1 SGDLS, CDR2 YYNGEE. This CDR3 is 15 amino acids long. CDR3 amino acids: CASSVVTAKNTEAFF. The CDR3 DNA reads TGTGCCAGCAGCGTAGTAACAGCTAAGAACACTGAAGCTTTCTTT.

This clone was seen more than once but under ten times. V usage is TRBV30 and J usage is TRBJ1-4; 7 nucleotides line up with TRBD1. The trim removed 4 bases at V and 5 bases at J, leaving 10 bases unmatched. CDR1 GTSNPN and CDR2 SVGIG come from the germline V gene (reference sequence). The length of the CDR3 is 15 residues. CDR3 amino acids: CAWTLGGTVNEKLFF. The CDR3 DNA sequence: TGTGCCTGGACCCTAGGGGGGACAGTGAATGAAAAACTGTTTTTT.

This chain uses TRBV12-5 with TRBJ1-5, with D perhaps matching TRBD1 (5 bases). This CDR3 spans 14 amino acids. CDR1 and CDR2 (germline): LGHNT, FRNRAP. Trimming shortened V by 3 bases and J by 3 bases, and 9 bases separated the two germline ends. CDR3: CASGFLTVNQPQHF. The CDR3 nucleotides are TGTGCTAGTGGTTTTCTGACAGTCAATCAGCCCCAGCATTTT.

This clone was detected once. The rearrangement links TRBV6-2 or TRBV6-3 to TRBJ2-5, with TRBD1 matching over 8 bases. With 5 bases clipped from V and 1 base from J, the junction kept 3 bases outside the gene matches. The CDR3 contains 14 residues. CDR1 and CDR2 from the germline V gene are MNHEY and SVGEGT. The CDR3 spells CASSRQGFQETQYF. CDR3 DNA: TGTGCCAGCAGTAGACAGGGGTTCCAAGAGACCCAGTACTTC.